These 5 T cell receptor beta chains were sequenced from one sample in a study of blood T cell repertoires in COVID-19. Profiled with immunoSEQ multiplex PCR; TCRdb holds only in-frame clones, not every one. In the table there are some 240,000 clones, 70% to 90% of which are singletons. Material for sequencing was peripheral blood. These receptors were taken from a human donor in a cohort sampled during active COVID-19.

CDR3: CASSSPRGTDTQYF. CDR3 in DNA: TGTGCCAGCAGCTCCCCCAGGGGCACAGATACGCAGTATTTT. The rearrangement uses TRBV6-5 and TRBJ2-3; D is possibly TRBD1 (5 bases). CDR1 is MNHEY, CDR2 SVGAGI, per germline. Trimming took 6 bases from V and 1 from J, leaving 11 bases between them. The CDR3 extends over 14 amino acids.

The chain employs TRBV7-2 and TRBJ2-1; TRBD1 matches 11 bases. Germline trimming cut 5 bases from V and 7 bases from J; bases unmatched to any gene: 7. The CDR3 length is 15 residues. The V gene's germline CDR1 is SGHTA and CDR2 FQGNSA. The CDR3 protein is CASSQDRGLWNEQFF. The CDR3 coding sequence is TGTGCCAGCAGCCAGGACAGGGGGCTCTGGAATGAGCAGTTCTTC.

The CDR3 DNA reads TGTGCCAGCAGCCCTCTAGCGGGAGGGCCTAGGAACGAGCAGTACTTC. Translating it yields CASSPLAGGPRNEQYF. The chain employs TRBV7-2 and TRBJ2-7, with 12 bases matching TRBD2. This CDR3 spans 16 amino acids. V lost 5 bases, J lost 5 bases, and 10 bases stayed unmatched. CDR1 is SGHTA, CDR2 FQGNSA, per germline.

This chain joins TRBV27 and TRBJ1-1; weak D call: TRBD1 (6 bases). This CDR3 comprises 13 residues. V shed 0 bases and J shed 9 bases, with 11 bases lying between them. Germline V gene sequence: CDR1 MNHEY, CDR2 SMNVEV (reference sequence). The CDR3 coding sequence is TGTGCCAGCAGTTTATCGAGGCAGGGGCAAGCTTTCTTT. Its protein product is CASSLSRQGQAFF.

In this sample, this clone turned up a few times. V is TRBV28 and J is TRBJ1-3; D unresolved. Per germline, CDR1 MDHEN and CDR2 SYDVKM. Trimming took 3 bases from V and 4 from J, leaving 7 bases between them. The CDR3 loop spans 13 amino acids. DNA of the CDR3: TGTGCCAGCAGTTTTTCCCGGGGAAACACCATATATTTT. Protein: CASSFSRGNTIYF. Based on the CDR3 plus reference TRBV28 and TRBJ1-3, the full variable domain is DVKVTQSSRYLVKRTGEKVFLECVQDMDHENMFWYRQDPGLGLRLIYFSYDVKMKEKGDIPEGYSVSREKKERFSLILESASTNQTSMYLCASSFSRGNTIYFGEGSWLTVV.